This T cell receptor beta chain emerged from a study of blood T cell repertoires in COVID-19 (dated by TCRdb to 2020 to 2022). About the full investigation: Samples covering the acute and convalescent phases of COVID-19 were provided by collaborators in the United States, Italy and Spain. The prospective study material was composed of cDNA or gDNA derived from T cells, B-cell-depleted T cells, or PBMCs. The repertoires were released in a freely available public database meant as a resource for research on the immune response to SARS-CoV-2. Where HLA class I and class II types were available, the types were taken from metadata supplied by the sample provider, not from assay-based typing. Subjects who had been exposed to COVID-19, were actively infected with it, or had recovered from it provided the deeply sampled blood TCRbeta repertoires that made up the dataset. The samples were drawn from the first 160 participants of the ongoing ImmuneRACE study and from 950 to 1,500 subjects provided by 6 global collaborators. The sample metadata nearly always contained a de-identified subject ID, COVID-19 status, age in years and sex.

Worth noting for this clone: Its antigen has not been determined. Base qualities are not recorded, but no much larger clone differs from it by a single base.

Beyond this particular receptor, the publication reports: Clinical and demographic metadata were provided uncurated, with the amount varying by source and participant.

Clipping removes 1 base from V and 2 bases from J, with 6 as the unmatched junction base count. Including cysteine and phenylalanine, the CDR3 has 17 amino acids. The DNA shown is the 51-base CDR3, in frame from base 1. CDR1 and CDR2 were assigned from the germline V gene as SGHVS and FNYEAQ. TCRbeta CDR3 regions were amplified from genomic DNA by means of the immunoSEQ Assay, a bias-controlled multiplex PCR. In the source study's methods: The number of nucleated cells in each sample was estimated by amplification of reference gene primers within the assay. Sequence reads were collapsed and filtered to measure the absolute abundance of every unique TCRbeta CDR3 rearrangement. Productive Simpson clonality was computed per sample as the square root of Simpson's diversity index over productive rearrangements. Not all clones reach the TCRdb copy of this immuneACCESS table, which keeps in-frame sequences only. Checked studies attribute under half of the gap to unresolved V genes and leave the rest unexplained. Clone size and V and J calls were adopted from that table, with D and trimming inferred from the DNA. This sample gives about 90,000 clones in total; approximately 86% of them show up just once. The ten largest account for approximately 15% of the sample.

The collaborating institutions used their own protocols to collect whole blood in K2EDTA tubes. For TCRbeta analysis, collaborators shipped samples in one of three forms: frozen whole blood, isolated PBMCs, or DNA extracted from either of those sample types. The receptor's source is a male donor with acute or convalescent COVID-19. Sample: peripheral blood. The V gene is TRBV7-6 and the J gene is TRBJ2-5; 11 junctional bases match TRBD2. The CDR3 here reads CASSLGASGGSQETQYF. The sequenced DNA is TGTGCCAGCAGCTTAGGGGCTAGCGGGGGGTCACAAGAGACCCAGTACTTC.